The 28 T cell receptor beta chains presented below share a single source sample, sequenced in a study of blood T cell repertoires in COVID-19. Some clones are missing from TCRdb's copy, which holds only in-frame ones; the method was immunoSEQ multiplex PCR. This table has 150,000 to 200,000 clones, about 90% appearing once. Material for sequencing was peripheral blood. These receptors came from a man aged 40-55 years with active or convalescent COVID-19.

The J gene is TRBJ1-5, the V gene TRBV10-3; tentative D call: TRBD1 (5 bases). The V end lost 10 bases, the J end lost 0 bases, and 10 bases lay between the germline ends. Germline V gene lookup returns CDR1 ENHRY and CDR2 SYGVKD. The CDR3 spans 13 residues. The CDR3 DNA reads as TGTGCCACCCAGGACATTAGCAATCAGCCCCAGCATTTT. It encodes CATQDISNQPQHF.

The V call is TRBV6-6, the J call TRBJ1-2, with 7 positions matching TRBD1. Germline V gives CDR1 MNHNY, CDR2 SVGAGI (reference sequence). V lost 2 bases to trimming and J lost 3 bases; unmatched junction nucleotides: 6. This CDR3 is 15 amino acids long. This CDR3 is CASSYRQGVHYGYTF. The DNA of the CDR3 is TGTGCCAGCAGTTACAGGCAGGGGGTCCACTATGGCTACACCTTC.

The chain employs TRBV19 and TRBJ1-1; 9 bases are a match to TRBD1. V shed 3 bases, J shed 5 bases, and the junction held 4 bases outside the gene matches. The CDR3 sequence is 14 residues long. Germline CDR1 reads LNHDA; CDR2 reads SQIVND (reference sequence). The CDR3 DNA sequence: TGTGCCAGTAGTATCGGGACAGGGCGAACTGAAGCTTTCTTT. Translation gives CASSIGTGRTEAFF. Supplemented by reference TRBV19 and TRBJ1-1, the full variable domain reads DGGITQSPKYLFRKEGQNVTLSCEQNLNHDAMYWYRQDPGQGLRLIYYSQIVNDFQKGDIAEGYSVSREKKESFPLTVTSAQKNPTAFYLCASSIGTGRTEAFFGQGTRLTVV.

V gene TRBV6-1 combines with J gene TRBJ1-5; TRBD1 agrees at 11 bases. The V segment lost 3 bases and the J segment 6 bases; nucleotides outside the gene matches: 7. CDR1 is MNHNS and CDR2 is SASEGT in the germline V gene. This CDR3 has 16 amino acids. The CDR3 loop reads CASSDPGQGAGQPQHF. DNA for the CDR3: TGTGCCAGCAGTGACCCCGGACAGGGGGCAGGTCAGCCCCAGCATTTT.

This clone came up once. The chain joins TRBV4-1 to TRBJ1-5, with 10 bases matching TRBD1. The CDR3 length is 15 residues. The germline CDR1 and CDR2 sequences are MGHRA and YSYEKL. After removal of 4 bases from V and 6 bases from J, the junction contained 6 bases not matched to a gene. The CDR3 is CASSLRQGASQPQHF. The CDR3 coding sequence is TGCGCCAGCAGCCTGCGACAGGGGGCGAGTCAGCCCCAGCATTTT.

V and J are TRBV7-2 and TRBJ1-1; D may be TRBD1 (5 bases). CDR3 length: 14 amino acids. Germline lookup yields CDR1 SGHTA and CDR2 FQGNSA. V was shortened by 4 bases and J by 3 bases, with 12 bases between the two germline ends. CDR3 in amino acids: CASSSGGSYTEAFF. The DNA for the CDR3 is TGTGCCAGCAGCTCCGGGGGGTCCTACACTGAAGCTTTCTTT.

This clone has more than one count but fewer than ten. The chain employs TRBV6-6 and TRBJ1-5; unclear D gene. The CDR3 has 13 amino acids. Per the germline V gene, CDR1 is MNHNY and CDR2 is SVGAGI (reference sequence). The V end was cut by 6 bases, the J end by 1 base, with 7 bases between. CDR3 nucleotides: TGTGCCAGCAGGGAGGTCAGCAATCAGCCCCAGCATTTT. This translates into CASREVSNQPQHF.

This clone was seen only a few times. The rearrangement uses TRBV9 and TRBJ1-5; maybe TRBD1 (5 bases). V gave up 3 bases and J gave up 10 bases, with 11 bases separating them. Germline V gene data show CDR1 as SGDLS and CDR2 as YYNGEE. This CDR3 is 12 amino acids long. CDR3 in amino acids: CASSAAGGPQHF. Here the CDR3 DNA reads TGTGCCAGCAGCGCCGCGGGGGGACCCCAGCATTTT. The full variable domain, completed using reference TRBV9 and TRBJ1-5, is DSGVTQTPKHLITATGQRVTLRCSPRSGDLSVYWYQQSLDQGLQFLIQYYNGEERAKGNILERFSAQQFPDLHSELNLSSLELGDSALYFCASSAAGGPQHFGDGTRLSIL.

CDR3 sequence: CASSDNRENYGYTF. The CDR3 nucleotides read TGTGCCAGCAGTGACAACAGGGAAAACTATGGCTACACCTTC. J is TRBJ1-2 and V is TRBV2, with D perhaps matching TRBD1 (6 bases). The CDR3 is made up of 14 amino acids. V lost 3 bases and J 2 bases, leaving 10 bases between the germline ends. Germline CDR1 is SNHLY and CDR2 is FYNNEI.

The genes are TRBV18 and TRBJ1-1; D uncertain. Trimming pared 4 bases from V and 11 bases from J, leaving 14 bases between. Germline CDR1 and CDR2: KGHSH and LQKENI. The CDR3 consists of 12 residues. DNA for the CDR3: TGTGCCAGCTCACGTACGGGCCCGGGGGCTTTCTTT. Its translation is CASSRTGPGAFF. Full variable domain (missing parts from reference TRBV18 and TRBJ1-1): NAGVMQNPRHLVRRRGQEARLRCSPMKGHSHVYWYRQLPEEGLKFMVYLQKENIIDESGMPKERFSAEFPKEGPSILRIQQVVRGDSAAYFCASSRTGPGAFFGQGTRLTVV.

The rearrangement uses TRBV30 and TRBJ1-4; 8 bases align to TRBD1. Germline trimming cut 2 bases from V and 1 base from J; bases unmatched to any gene: 12. The CDR3 contains 18 residues. The germline CDR1 and CDR2 sequences are GTSNPN and SVGIG (reference sequence). CDR3 protein: CAWSPTRTGIGTNEKLFF. The CDR3 bases are TGTGCCTGGAGTCCTACCCGGACAGGGATCGGAACTAATGAAAAACTGTTTTTT.

This chain uses TRBV21-1 with TRBJ2-7; the D call in the table, TRBD2, was not verified against the DNA. TRBV21-1 corresponds to a pseudogene. The CDR3 has 16 amino acids. The CDR3 here is CASSKVLTSGTYEQYF. CDR3 DNA sequence: TGTGCCAGCAGCAAAGTATTGACTAGCGGTACCTACGAGCAGTACTTC.

The rearrangement uses TRBV29-1 and TRBJ1-2, with TRBD1 as a possible D gene (6 bases). The CDR3 covers 12 residues. The germline V gene encodes CDR1 SQVTM and CDR2 ANQGSEA. V was cut by 7 bases and J by 1 base, with 10 bases left in between. CDR3 bases: TGCAGCGCCGGACAGCGTAACTATGGCTACACCTTC. This sequence encodes CSAGQRNYGYTF.

The CDR3 sequence: CATSGPTGGYNEQFF. CDR3 nucleotides: TGTGCCACCAGTGGGCCCACAGGGGGGTACAATGAGCAGTTCTTC. The genes are TRBV24-1 and TRBJ2-1; 8 bases map to TRBD1. The CDR3 is 15 amino acids. The V gene's germline CDR1 is KGHDR and CDR2 SFDVKD. The J segment lost 4 bases and the V segment lost 5 bases, leaving 6 bases of the junction unmatched.

V usage is TRBV19 and J usage is TRBJ1-5; D is uncertain. The CDR3 runs to 14 residues. From germline, CDR1 is LNHDA and CDR2 SQIVND (reference sequence). V was trimmed by 1 base and J by 1 base, leaving 5 bases between them. In DNA, the CDR3 is TGTGCCAGTAGTATAGGTGCGAGCAATCAGCCCCAGCATTTT. This sequence encodes CASSIGASNQPQHF.

CDR3 in amino acids: CASSATSGGYNEQFF. Here the CDR3 DNA reads TGTGCCAGCAGTGCGACTAGCGGGGGCTACAATGAGCAGTTCTTC. V and J are TRBV6-4 and TRBJ2-1; 12 nucleotides line up with TRBD2. CDR1 is MRHNA, CDR2 SNTAGT, per germline. The CDR3 has 15 amino acids. V lost 4 bases and J lost 3; bases outside the gene matches: 1.

This chain links TRBV13 with TRBJ2-7; tentative D call: TRBD2 (5 bases). The CDR3 runs 15 residues. Trimming removed 1 base from V and 3 bases from J, with 13 bases in between. Germline CDR1 is PRHDT and CDR2 is FYEKMQ (reference sequence). CDR3 in DNA: TGTGCCAGCAGCTTAGTGGGCGGGCCGGACTACGAGCAGTACTTC. This gives the protein CASSLVGGPDYEQYF.

This sequence joins TRBV5-1 and TRBJ1-4; no clear D gene. The length of the CDR3 is 17 residues. Trimming cost V 0 bases and J 0 bases, with 12 bases left between them. From germline, CDR1 is SGHRS and CDR2 YFSETQ. The CDR3 DNA is TGCGCCAGCAGCTTGGCTCCTCGCGGGGCAACTAATGAAAAACTGTTTTTT. Translating it yields CASSLAPRGATNEKLFF.

The rearrangement uses TRBV6-5 and TRBJ2-5; 11 nucleotides match TRBD2. There are 13 residues in the CDR3. Germline values: CDR1 MNHEY, CDR2 SVGAGI. V lost 6 bases and J lost 4; bases outside the gene matches: 1. The CDR3 here is CASRLAGVETQYF. In DNA, the CDR3 is TGTGCCAGCAGACTAGCGGGGGTAGAGACCCAGTACTTC.

As regards this clone: Other DNA sequences in this specimen translate into the identical CDR3. The rearrangement uses TRBV7-9 and TRBJ1-2, with 7 bases matching TRBD1. The CDR3 covers 13 residues. CDR1 is SEHNR, CDR2 FQNEAQ, per germline (reference sequence). The trim removed 3 bases at V and 2 bases at J, leaving 0 bases unmatched. The CDR3: CASSLGQNYGYTF. As DNA, the CDR3 is TGTGCCAGCAGCTTGGGACAGAACTATGGCTACACCTTC. The complete variable domain, with remaining parts taken from reference TRBV7-9 and TRBJ1-2, reads DTGVSQNPRHKITKRGQNVTFRCDPISEHNRLYWYRQTLGQGPEFLTYFQNEAQLEKSRLLSDRFSAERPKGSFSTLEIQRTEQGDSAMYLCASSLGQNYGYTFGSGTRLTVV.

The chain has TRBV7-2 and TRBJ1-6; a weak D match, TRBD1 (5 bases). Trimming stripped 1 base from V and 2 bases from J, with 9 bases between. Germline V CDR1 and CDR2: SGHTA, FQGNSA. The CDR3 loop spans 16 amino acids. The CDR3 DNA reads TGTGCCAGCAGCTTAGATTCAGGGACCTATAATTCACCCCTCCACTTT. It is translated as CASSLDSGTYNSPLHF.

This clone was recorded a few times. The J gene is TRBJ2-1, the V gene TRBV2; 10 bases line up with TRBD2. Germline V lookup: CDR1 SNHLY, CDR2 FYNNEI. V trimming: 6 bases; J trimming: 3 bases; junction bases outside the gene matches: 5. The CDR3 totals 15 residues. The DNA for the CDR3 is TGTGCCAGCAGCGAGCGGGGGGGTGACTACAATGAGCAGTTCTTC. Protein: CASSERGGDYNEQFF.

The chain couples TRBV4-2 to TRBJ1-6, with a weak D call TRBD1 (6 bases). The CDR3 runs 17 residues. Trimming removed 4 bases at V and 8 bases at J, with 21 bases between. The germline V gene has CDR1 LGHNA and CDR2 YNFKEQ. CDR3 in amino acids: CASSLLNPGEAHSPLHF. Written as DNA, the CDR3 is TGTGCCAGCAGCCTCCTCAACCCAGGGGAAGCTCATTCACCCCTCCACTTT.

This clone was observed a few times. The chain recombines TRBV19 with TRBJ1-5; 8 bases match TRBD1. From germline, CDR1 is LNHDA and CDR2 SQIVND (reference sequence). The J segment lost 4 bases and the V segment lost 6 bases, leaving 20 bases of the junction unmatched. The CDR3 contains 19 residues. The CDR3 DNA reads as TGTGCCAGTAGGGATTTACCACGCACAGGGGGAATCTGGAATCAGCCCCAGCATTTT. Protein sequence: CASRDLPRTGGIWNQPQHF.

This clone was counted between two and nine times. The V call is TRBV6-5, the J call TRBJ2-1; D is perhaps TRBD1 (5 bases). Germline-derived CDR1 and CDR2 are MNHEY and SVGAGI. The CDR3 loop spans 14 amino acids. Trimming removed 6 bases at V and 6 bases at J, with 15 bases between. The CDR3 is CASSLDRASNEQFF. The DNA for the CDR3 is TGTGCCAGCAGCCTCGACAGAGCAAGCAATGAGCAGTTCTTC.

J is TRBJ1-4 and V is TRBV2, with 8 bases identical to TRBD1. CDR3 size: 14 residues. CDR1 and CDR2 from the germline V gene are SNHLY and FYNNEI. J lost 5 bases, V lost 6 bases, and 5 bases had no gene match. CDR3 region: CASRPGGTNEKLFF. Written as DNA, the CDR3 is TGTGCCAGCAGGCCAGGGGGCACCAATGAAAAACTGTTTTTT.

The chain uses TRBV13 and TRBJ1-1, with 12 bases fitting TRBD1. Germline assignment: CDR1 PRHDT and CDR2 FYEKMQ (reference sequence). The length of the CDR3 is 17 residues. V trimming: 0 bases; J trimming: 5 bases; junction bases outside the gene matches: 7. CDR3 protein: CASSLGWGQGASTEAFF. The DNA of the CDR3 is TGTGCCAGCAGCTTAGGCTGGGGACAGGGGGCTAGTACTGAAGCTTTCTTT.

CDR3 residues: CAWSVPYRGSTEAFF. CDR3 nucleotides: TGTGCCTGGAGTGTACCGTACAGGGGGTCGACTGAAGCTTTCTTT. The chain is built from TRBV30 and TRBJ1-1; 8 bases fit TRBD1. The CDR3 loop spans 15 amino acids. Germline V gives CDR1 GTSNPN, CDR2 SVGIG (reference sequence). V dropped 0 bases and J dropped 5; count of bases not matched to a gene: 8.